The sample holds many counts of the clone carrying this TCR beta chain. Its antigen is still unknown. The data are from a study of neurological immune-mediated disorders. Regarding the study as a whole: Multiple sclerosis was found to have the least TCR clonal expansion, below healthy controls, and HTLV-1-associated myelopathy the most. No CDR3 amino acid sequences recurred among expanded clones across subjects, suggesting private repertoires in all groups.

This CDR3 has 13 amino acids. Germline V gene data show CDR1 as SEHNR and CDR2 as FQNEAQ (reference sequence). V was trimmed by 5 bases and J by 6 bases, leaving 14 bases between them. PBMCs numbering 2 million and stored at -80 C yielded the unsorted libraries. 5'RACE with 10-nucleotide random UMIs produced the cDNA. TCRdb independently ran MiXCR on the 5' RACE reads; one entry per CDR3 protein. The sample contains 23,000 or so distinct CDR3 sequences, 13% of which appear only once. Sequenced material: PBMCs. The chain combines TRBV7-9 with TRBJ2-7; either TRBD1 or TRBD2 may fit D (5 bases each). The clonotype originates from a woman in her sixties or seventies with HTLV-1-associated myelopathy (HAM/TSP). The CDR3 coding sequence is TGTGCCAGCAGCCCAGACGGGGCAGGCGAGCAGTACTTC. This codes for CASSPDGAGEQYF.